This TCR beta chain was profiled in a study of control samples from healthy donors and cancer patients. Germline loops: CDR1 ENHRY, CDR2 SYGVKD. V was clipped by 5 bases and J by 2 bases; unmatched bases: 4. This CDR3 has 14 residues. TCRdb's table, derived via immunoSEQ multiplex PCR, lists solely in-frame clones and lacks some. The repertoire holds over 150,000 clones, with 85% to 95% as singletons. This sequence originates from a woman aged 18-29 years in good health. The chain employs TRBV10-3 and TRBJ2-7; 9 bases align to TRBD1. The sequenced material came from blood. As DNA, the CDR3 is TGTGCCATCAGTTCCGGGACAGGGACCTACGAGCAGTACTTC. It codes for CAISSGTGTYEQYF.